The rows below give T cell receptor beta chains drawn from one sample of a study of identical twins. TCRdb redid the calling of the 5' RACE reads with MiXCR, one entry per CDR3 protein. The data show hundreds of thousands of distinct CDR3 sequences, approximately 20% seen once. This same sample was also taken into another study, of yellow fever vaccine responses in identical twins.

The sequenced sample was CD4+ T cells sorted from blood. These receptors all stem from a woman under 30 in good health. Each CDR3 is given with its conserved first and last residue. Fields, in order: V gene, clone size, D gene, J gene, CDR3 DNA, CDR3 protein. A D gene is named only where the DNA matches it firmly. Rows may omit the clone size; those that give it use once, few, many or a size class.

>TRBV28|few|-|TRBJ2-3
TGTGCCAGCAGTTTAAAGGGGGTGTTGTGGAATACGCAGTATTTT
CASSLKGVLWNTQYF
>TRBV3-1|-|TRBD2|TRBJ2-3
TGTGCCAGCAGCCCCGGGACTAGCATGACAGATACGCAGTATTTT
CASSPGTSMTDTQYF
>TRBV2|few|-|TRBJ2-5
TGTGCCAGCAGTGAAGTGGGGGAGACCCAGTACTTC
CASSEVGETQYF
>TRBV11-2|few|TRBD1|TRBJ2-1
TGTGCCAGCAGCCAAATACCCAGGGGGCTGTTCAATGAGCAGTTCTTC
CASSQIPRGLFNEQFF
>TRBV10-3|few|-|TRBJ2-1
TGTGCCATCAGTGAGACTCTGCTAGGTGAGCAGTTCTTC
CAISETLLGEQFF
>TRBV10-3|-|-|TRBJ2-7
TGTGCCATCAGTGATAGAGGGACGAGGGAGCAGTACTTC
CAISDRGTREQYF
>TRBV7-6|-|TRBD1|TRBJ2-1
TGTGCCAGCAGCGAGACAGGGCTTACCTACAATGAGCAGTTCTTC
CASSETGLTYNEQFF
>TRBV19|few|-|TRBJ2-7
TGTGCCAGTAGCCCTACCGGGAACACTTACGAGCAGTACTTC
CASSPTGNTYEQYF
>TRBV3-1|few|TRBD1|TRBJ2-2
TGTGCCAGCAGCCAGGGACAGCTAGTCACCGGGGAGCTGTTTTTT
CASSQGQLVTGELFF
>TRBV2|-|TRBD2|TRBJ2-2
TGTGCCAGCAGCCCCCCGGGACTAGCCAGCACCGGGGAGCTGTTTTTT
CASSPPGLASTGELFF
>TRBV7-2|-|TRBD1|TRBJ2-1
TGTGCCAGCAGACCTCCGGGACAGGCCTACAATGAGCAGTTCTTC
CASRPPGQAYNEQFF
>TRBV6-1|-|-|TRBJ2-7
TGTGCCAGCAGTGAAGTTGAGGCAACCTACGAGCAGTACTTC
CASSEVEATYEQYF
>TRBV20-1|-|-|TRBJ2-1
TGCAGTGCTAGCTACGGGACGTTTGAGCAGTTCTTC
CSASYGTFEQFF
>TRBV29-1|few|-|TRBJ1-3
TGCAGCGTAGCGGCATCGACTGGAAACACCATATATTTT
CSVAASTGNTIYF
>TRBV5-1|few|-|TRBJ2-5
TGCGCCAGCAGCATCGGGACATTCCAAGAGACCCAGTACTTC
CASSIGTFQETQYF
>TRBV2|few|-|TRBJ2-1
TGTGCCAGCAGTCCAAGGGGGGGAGGGCCTACGAATTACAATGAGCAGTTCTTC
CASSPRGGGPTNYNEQFF
>TRBV20-1|-|TRBD2|TRBJ2-1
TGCAGTGCATCTCCGGGACTAGATATTGAGCAGTTCTTC
CSASPGLDIEQFF
>TRBV10-2|-|TRBD1|TRBJ1-6
TGCGCCAGCAGGTCCACAGGGGCGCCCAATAATTCACCCCTCCACTTT
CASRSTGAPNNSPLHF
>TRBV12-3/TRBV12-4|-|-|TRBJ2-1
TGTGCCAGCAGTTTTACTAGCCTTGTCAATGAGCAGTTCTTC
CASSFTSLVNEQFF
>TRBV9|once|-|TRBJ1-2
TGTGCCAGCAGCGAAGACGCAGGGCGCCTCGGGGGCTACACCTTC
CASSEDAGRLGGYTF
>TRBV2|few|-|TRBJ2-2
TGTGCCAGCAGTGCCCCCCAGATGAACACCGGGGAGCTGTTTTTT
CASSAPQMNTGELFF
>TRBV20-1|-|TRBD2|TRBJ2-5
TGCAGTGCTTACGATAGCGGGAAGGCCCCAGAGACCCAGTACTTC
CSAYDSGKAPETQYF
>TRBV7-8|-|TRBD1|TRBJ2-5
TGTGCCAGCAGTGAAACGGGACAGGGAAGAACCCAGTACTTC
CASSETGQGRTQYF
>TRBV7-3|-|-|TRBJ2-7
TGTGCCAGCAGCTTATGGGCGGGCAACGTCTACGAGCAGTACTTC
CASSLWAGNVYEQYF
>TRBV12-5|-|-|TRBJ2-5
TGTGCTAGTGGTTTAGCTGGGGATGTAAAGACCCAGTACTTC
CASGLAGDVKTQYF
>TRBV24-1|-|TRBD1|TRBJ2-2
TGTGCCACCAGTGATTTCCGACAGGGGGTTCGCACCGGGGAGCTGTTTTTT
CATSDFRQGVRTGELFF
>TRBV7-9|-|-|TRBJ2-3
TGTGCCAGCAGCAAGTGGGGGAGCACAGATACGCAGTATTTT
CASSKWGSTDTQYF
>TRBV19|few|-|TRBJ2-3
TGTGCCAGCTCCAGGGATCCCTCCGAGGTTACGCAGTATTTT
CASSRDPSEVTQYF